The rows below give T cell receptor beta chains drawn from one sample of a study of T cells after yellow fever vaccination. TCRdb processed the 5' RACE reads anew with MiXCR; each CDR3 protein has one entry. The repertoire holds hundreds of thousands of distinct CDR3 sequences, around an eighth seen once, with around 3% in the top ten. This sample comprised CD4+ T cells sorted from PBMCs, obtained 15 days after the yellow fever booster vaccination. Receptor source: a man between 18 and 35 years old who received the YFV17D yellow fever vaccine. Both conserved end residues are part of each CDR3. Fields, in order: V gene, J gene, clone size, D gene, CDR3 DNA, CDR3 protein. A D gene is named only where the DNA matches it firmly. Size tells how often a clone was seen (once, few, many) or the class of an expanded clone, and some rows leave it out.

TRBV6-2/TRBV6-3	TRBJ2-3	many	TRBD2	TGTGCCAGCAGTCCCGGGACTAGCGCAGATACGCAGTATTTT	CASSPGTSADTQYF
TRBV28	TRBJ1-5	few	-	TGTGCCAGCAGTCCCTACCCGGGAGGGGGACGGAGCAATCAGCCCCAGCATTTT	CASSPYPGGGRSNQPQHF
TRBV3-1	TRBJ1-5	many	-	TGTGCCAGCAGCCAATCGGACAGTGATCAGCCCCAGCATTTT	CASSQSDSDQPQHF
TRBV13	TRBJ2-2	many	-	TGTGCCAGCAGTAAAACCGAGGGTTCTGCCTTCACCGGGGAGCTGTTTTTT	CASSKTEGSAFTGELFF
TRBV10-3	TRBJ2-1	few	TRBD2	TGTGCCATCAGCGAGCGGGGGGCCAATGAGCAGTTCTTC	CAISERGANEQFF
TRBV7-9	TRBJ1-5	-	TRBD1	TGTGCCAGCAGCTCCTCAGGGGGCGCCCAGCATTTT	CASSSSGGAQHF
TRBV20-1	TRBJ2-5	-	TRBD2	TGCAGTGCTAGAGTGACTAGCGGACAAGAGACCCAGTACTTC	CSARVTSGQETQYF
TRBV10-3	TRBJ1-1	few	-	TGTGCCATCAGAAAGGACTTAAACACTGAAGCTTTCTTT	CAIRKDLNTEAFF
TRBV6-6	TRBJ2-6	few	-	TGTGCCAGCAGTTTCCAAGGCTCGTCTGGGGCCAACGTCCTGACTTTC	CASSFQGSSGANVLTF
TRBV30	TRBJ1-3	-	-	TGTGCCTGGAGTGCCCTCGGAACGCGGTTGGGAAACACCATATATTTT	CAWSALGTRLGNTIYF
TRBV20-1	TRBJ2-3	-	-	TGCAGTGCTAGAGATTGGGGGCGGAGCACAGATACGCAGTATTTT	CSARDWGRSTDTQYF
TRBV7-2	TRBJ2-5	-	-	TGTGCCAGCAGCTACCGACACCAAGAGACCCAGTACTTC	CASSYRHQETQYF
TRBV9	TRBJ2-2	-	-	TGTGCCAGCGACGCCGGGGAGCTGTTTTTT	CASDAGELFF
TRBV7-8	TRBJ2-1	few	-	TGTGCCAGCAGCTTAGGTGGACCGGGGGCCTCCTACAATGAGCAGTTCTTC	CASSLGGPGASYNEQFF
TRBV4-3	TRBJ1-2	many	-	TGCGCCAGCAGCCAAGGGGGGGGACTGAACTTC	CASSQGGGLNF
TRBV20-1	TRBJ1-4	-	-	TGCAGTGCTTATAAAACTAATGAAAAACTGTTTTTT	CSAYKTNEKLFF
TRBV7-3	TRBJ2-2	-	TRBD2	TGTGCCAGCAGCTTCGGGCCTAGCGGGACCGGGGAGCTGTTTTTT	CASSFGPSGTGELFF
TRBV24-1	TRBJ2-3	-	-	TGTGCCACCAGTTATTCCTCCACAGATACGCAGTATTTT	CATSYSSTDTQYF
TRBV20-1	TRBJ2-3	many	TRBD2	TGCAGTGCTAGTCGCGGGGGTAACACAGATACGCAGTATTTT	CSASRGGNTDTQYF
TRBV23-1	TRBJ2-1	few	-	TGCGCCAGCAGTCATAGCCCAGGGAATGAGCAGTTCTTC	CASSHSPGNEQFF
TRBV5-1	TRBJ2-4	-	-	TGCGCCAGCAGCTTGGTAGTTCGGGGTAGCAAAAACATTCAGTACTTC	CASSLVVRGSKNIQYF
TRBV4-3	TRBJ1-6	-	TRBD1	TGCGCCAGCAGCCAGATAAGAGGGGGCGCAGGATCACCCCTCCACTTT	CASSQIRGGAGSPLHF
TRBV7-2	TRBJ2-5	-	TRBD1	TGTGCCAGCAGCTGGACCGGACAGGGGGCGGGTGAGACCCAGTACTTC	CASSWTGQGAGETQYF
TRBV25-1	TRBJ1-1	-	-	TGTGCCAGCAGTGAGCCAGGGTTGGGGGAAACTGAAGCTTTCTTT	CASSEPGLGETEAFF
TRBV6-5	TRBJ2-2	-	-	TGTGCCAGCAGTTATGGAAGCGCAGGGGAGCTGTTTTTT	CASSYGSAGELFF
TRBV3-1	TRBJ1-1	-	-	TGTGCCAGCAGGCAAAGGGGTTCTGAAGCTTTCTTT	CASRQRGSEAFF
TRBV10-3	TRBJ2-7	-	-	TGTGCCACCGTTAGCGGCTGGGGGTTCGAGCAGTACTTC	CATVSGWGFEQYF
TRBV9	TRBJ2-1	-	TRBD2	TGTGCCAGCAGCGTAGCTACGACTAGCGGGGGTCTGAGTGAGCAGTTCTTC	CASSVATTSGGLSEQFF
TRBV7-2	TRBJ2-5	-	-	TGTGCCAGCAGCTTCCTTATGGGGGTTTGGGAGACCCAGTACTTC	CASSFLMGVWETQYF
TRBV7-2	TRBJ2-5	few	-	TGTGCCAGCAGCTTAGCACAGCAAGAGACCCAGTACTTC	CASSLAQQETQYF
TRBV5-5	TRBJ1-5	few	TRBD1	TGTGCCAGCAGCCCCGGACAGGGCCGGCAGCCCCAGCATTTT	CASSPGQGRQPQHF
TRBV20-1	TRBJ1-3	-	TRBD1	TGCAGTGCTAGGGAGGGACAGGCGTATGAATATTTT	CSAREGQAYEYF
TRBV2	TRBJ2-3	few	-	TGTGCCAGCAGTGGGGTTTCCCCTAGCACAGATACGCAGTATTTT	CASSGVSPSTDTQYF
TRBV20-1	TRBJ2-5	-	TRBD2	TGCAGTCGCGCGGGGGGGCAAAGGTCCCAAGAGACCCAGTACTTC	CSRAGGQRSQETQYF
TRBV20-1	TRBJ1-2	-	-	TGCAGTGAACTTTGGGCACCCGAGTACCATGGCTACACCTTC	CSELWAPEYHGYTF
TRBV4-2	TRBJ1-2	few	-	TGTGCCAGCAGCCAAGGGGCCCACCCCTATGGCTACACCTTC	CASSQGAHPYGYTF
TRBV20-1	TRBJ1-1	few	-	TGCAGTGCTAGAAGGCAGGCAACTAACACTGAAGCTTTCTTT	CSARRQATNTEAFF
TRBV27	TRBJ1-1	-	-	TGTGCCAGCAGTTTTGGGTCGGCAGCTGAAGCTTTCTTT	CASSFGSAAEAFF
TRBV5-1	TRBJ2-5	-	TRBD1	TGCGCCAGCAGTCGATCTACAGGGGTCCAGGAGACCCAGTACTTC	CASSRSTGVQETQYF
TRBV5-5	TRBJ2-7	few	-	TGTGCCAGCAGCCGACTGGGGCGGGGGCTCTCCTACGAGCAGTACTTC	CASSRLGRGLSYEQYF
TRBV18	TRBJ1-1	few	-	TGTGCCAGCTCATCGCAGGGTAGGGACACTGAAGCTTTCTTT	CASSSQGRDTEAFF
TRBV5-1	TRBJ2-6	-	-	TGCGCCAGCGCTACGGCCCTCTCTGGGGCCAACGTCCTGACTTTC	CASATALSGANVLTF